A single T cell receptor beta chain is shown here with its context. As yet, its antigen is unknown. MiXCR, run by TCRdb on the reads, gives a single entry per CDR3 protein. The profile shows more than 400,000 distinct CDR3 sequences, about 25% of them singletons. V lost 5 bases, J lost 5 bases, and 7 bases stayed unmatched. The germline gives CDR1 MNHGY, CDR2 SAAAGT. The CDR3 length is 14 residues. These data originate in a study of T cell repertoires in cytomegalovirus infection. Background on the study: CMV infection together with matching HLA type was indicated by public TCR beta signatures.

Overall study results and limits: Summed frequency of shared TCR beta families picked out CMV carriers who also had the relevant HLA. Dominating the ex vivo response were TCR beta clonotypes that were CMV-specific and HLA-C-restricted.

Sequencing used PBMCs. The origin of this receptor is a human donor in good health (CMV status not recorded). Some clones in this sample may be carry-over from other donors' samples. The chain has TRBV6-8 and TRBJ2-3, with TRBD1 identical over 7 bases. CDR3 DNA sequence: TGTGCCAGCAGTCACGGGACAGCCTTAGATACGCAGTATTTT. Protein product: CASSHGTALDTQYF.